This T cell receptor beta chain came from a study of blood T cell repertoires in COVID-19. As for the study in general: Sites across the United States, Italy and Spain contributed samples from acute and convalescent COVID-19. Nucleic acid was either cDNA or gDNA, and it came from T cells, B-cell-depleted T cells, or PBMCs.

This clone occurred once. This CDR3 has 14 residues. CDR1 SGHNT and CDR2 YENEEA come from the germline V gene. The V end lost 5 bases, the J end lost 2 bases, and 13 bases lay between the germline ends. As handled by the study authors: It was from reference gene primer amplification that nucleated cell counts were estimated. The data were produced by immunoSEQ multiplex PCR, yet TCRdb's version contains in-frame clones alone and is incomplete. That table furnishes V, J and clone size, whereas the DNA furnished D and trimming. The table records around 55,000 clones, about nine tenths of them present only once.

This TCR came from a man in his fifties or sixties with active COVID-19. This chain links TRBV11-3 with TRBJ2-7; D might be TRBD1 (6 bases). Sequenced material: peripheral blood. The CDR3 DNA reads TGTGCCAGCAGCCACAGGGATTACCCCTACGAGCAGTACTTC. The encoded protein is CASSHRDYPYEQYF. The full variable domain, rest sourced from reference TRBV11-3 and TRBJ2-7, is EAGVVQSPRYKIIEKKQPVAFWCNPISGHNTLYWYLQNLGQGPELLIRYENEEAVDDSQLPKDRFSAERLKGVDSTLKIQPAELGDSAVYLCASSHRDYPYEQYFGPGTRLTVT.